The present TCR beta chain was sequenced within a study of blood T cells in healthy people across ages. The CDR3 is made up of 13 amino acids. Germline-derived CDR1 and CDR2 are SGDLS and YYNGEE. The V gene lost 0 bases and the J gene lost 4 bases, with 6 bases spanning the gap. The authors ran a second PCR of about 7 to 11 cycles using a sample-barcoded 5' primer and a J-beta primer mix. TCRdb reprocessed the 5' RACE reads via MiXCR and lists one record per CDR3 protein. Of hundreds of thousands of distinct CDR3 sequences listed, around 62% are singletons. This clonotype was observed a handful of times.

The material sequenced was blood. The TCR originated in a man under 40 in good health. This chain joins TRBV9 and TRBJ2-3; D remains unclear. The CDR3 protein is CASSVGTPDTQYF. The CDR3 nucleotides read TGTGCCAGCAGCGTAGGCACCCCAGATACGCAGTATTTT.